This T cell receptor (beta chain) was sequenced for a study of blood T cell repertoires in COVID-19. In the study's own analysis: Reference gene primer amplification gave nucleated cell count estimates. Assay: immunoSEQ multiplex PCR; the TCRdb copy retains only in-frame clones and omits some. D and trimming come from the DNA, and the V and J calls and clone size come from that table. In the table there are some 150,000 clones, around 80% of which are singletons. This CDR3 spans 15 amino acids. V lost 5 bases and J 2 bases, leaving 14 bases between the germline ends. Germline CDR1 and CDR2: KGHSH and LQKENI.

Sequenced input: peripheral blood. The chain carries TRBV18 and TRBJ2-3, with D possibly matching TRBD1 (6 bases). The receptor was isolated from a man aged 55 to 70 with acute or convalescent COVID-19. For the CDR3, the DNA is TGTGCCAGCTCAAACTTGGGGACATACACAGATACGCAGTATTTT. Protein: CASSNLGTYTDTQYF. The complete variable domain, with remaining parts taken from reference TRBV18 and TRBJ2-3, reads NAGVMQNPRHLVRRRGQEARLRCSPMKGHSHVYWYRQLPEEGLKFMVYLQKENIIDESGMPKERFSAEFPKEGPSILRIQQVVRGDSAAYFCASSNLGTYTDTQYFGPGTRLTVL.